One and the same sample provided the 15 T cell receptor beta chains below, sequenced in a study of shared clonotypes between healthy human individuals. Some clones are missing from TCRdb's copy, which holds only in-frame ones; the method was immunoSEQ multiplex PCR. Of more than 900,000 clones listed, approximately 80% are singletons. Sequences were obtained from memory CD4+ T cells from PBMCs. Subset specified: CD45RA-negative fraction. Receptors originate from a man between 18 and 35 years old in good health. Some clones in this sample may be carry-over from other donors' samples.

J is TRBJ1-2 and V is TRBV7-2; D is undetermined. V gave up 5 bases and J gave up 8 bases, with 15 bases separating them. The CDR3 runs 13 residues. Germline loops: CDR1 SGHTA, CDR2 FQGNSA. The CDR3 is CASSVRILEGYTF. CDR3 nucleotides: TGTGCCAGCAGCGTCCGGATATTGGAAGGCTACACCTTC.

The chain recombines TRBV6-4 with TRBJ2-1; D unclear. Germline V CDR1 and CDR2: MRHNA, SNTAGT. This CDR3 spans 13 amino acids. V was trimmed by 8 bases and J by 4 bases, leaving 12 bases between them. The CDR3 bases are TGTGCCAGCTCGTCTAGAGAATACAATGAGCAGTTCTTC. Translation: CASSSREYNEQFF.

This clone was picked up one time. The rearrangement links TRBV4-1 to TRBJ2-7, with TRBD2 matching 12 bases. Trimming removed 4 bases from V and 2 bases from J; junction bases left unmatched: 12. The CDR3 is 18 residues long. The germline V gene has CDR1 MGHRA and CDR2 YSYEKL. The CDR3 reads CASSRTLAGGSEPYEQYF. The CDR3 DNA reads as TGCGCCAGCAGCCGGACACTAGCGGGAGGCTCTGAGCCCTACGAGCAGTACTTC.

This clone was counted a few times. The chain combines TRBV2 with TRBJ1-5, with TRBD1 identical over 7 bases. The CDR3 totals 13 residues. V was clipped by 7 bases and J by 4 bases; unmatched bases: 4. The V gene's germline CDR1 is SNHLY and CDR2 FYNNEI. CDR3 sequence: CASNRGGNQPQHF. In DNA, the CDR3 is TGTGCCAGCAACAGGGGAGGTAATCAGCCCCAGCATTTT.

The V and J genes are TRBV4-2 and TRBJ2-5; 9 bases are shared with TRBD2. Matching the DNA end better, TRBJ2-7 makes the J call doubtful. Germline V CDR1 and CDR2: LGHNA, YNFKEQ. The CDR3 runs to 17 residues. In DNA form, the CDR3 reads TGTGCCAGCAGCCAAGATGGAGGCGGGAGGGATTCCTACGAGCAGTACTTC. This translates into CASSQDGGGRDSYEQYF.

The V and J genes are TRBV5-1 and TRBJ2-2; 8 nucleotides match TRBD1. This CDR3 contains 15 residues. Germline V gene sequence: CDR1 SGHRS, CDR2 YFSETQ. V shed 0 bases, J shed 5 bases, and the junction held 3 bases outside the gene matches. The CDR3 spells CASSLGQGMTGELFF. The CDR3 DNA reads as TGCGCCAGCAGCTTGGGACAGGGGATGACCGGGGAGCTGTTTTTT. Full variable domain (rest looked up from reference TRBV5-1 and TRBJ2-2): KAGVTQTPRYLIKTRGQQVTLSCSPISGHRSVSWYQQTPGQGLQFLFEYFSETQRNKGNFPGRFSGRQFSNSRSEMNVSTLELGDSALYLCASSLGQGMTGELFFGEGSRLTVL.

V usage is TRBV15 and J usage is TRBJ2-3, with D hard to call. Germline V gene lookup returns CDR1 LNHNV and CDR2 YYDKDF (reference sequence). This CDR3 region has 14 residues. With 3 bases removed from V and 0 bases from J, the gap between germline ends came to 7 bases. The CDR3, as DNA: TGTGCCACCAGCAGGGCTTGGAGCACAGATACGCAGTATTTT. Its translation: CATSRAWSTDTQYF. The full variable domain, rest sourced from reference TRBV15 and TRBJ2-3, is DAMVIQNPRYQVTQFGKPVTLSCSQTLNHNVMYWYQQKSSQAPKLLFHYYDKDFNNEADTPDNFQSRRPNTSFCFLDIRSPGLGDTAMYLCATSRAWSTDTQYFGPGTRLTVL.

CDR3 sequence (DNA): TGCGCCAGCAGCCCCGGGACAGGGGGCGACAGCTATGGCTACACCTTC. Translating it yields CASSPGTGGDSYGYTF. The V gene is TRBV4-3, the J gene TRBJ1-2; 12 nucleotides align to TRBD1. J gave up 4 bases and V 4 bases, and 7 bases lay outside the gene matches. The germline V gene has CDR1 LGHNA and CDR2 YSLEER. The CDR3 has 16 residues.

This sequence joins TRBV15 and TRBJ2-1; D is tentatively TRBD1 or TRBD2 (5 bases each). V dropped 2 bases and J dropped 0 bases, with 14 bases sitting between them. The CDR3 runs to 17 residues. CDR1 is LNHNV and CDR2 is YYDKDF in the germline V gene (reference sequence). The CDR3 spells CATSRTRGPSSYNEQFF. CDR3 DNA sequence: TGTGCCACCAGCAGAACCCGGGGACCGAGCTCCTACAATGAGCAGTTCTTC.

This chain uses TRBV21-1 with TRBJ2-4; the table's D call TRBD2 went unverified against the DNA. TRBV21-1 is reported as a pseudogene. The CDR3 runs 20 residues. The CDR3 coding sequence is TGTGCCAGCAGCAAAGTATGGGTCGCGGGAGGGGGATTGACCAAAAACATTCAGTACTTC. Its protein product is CASSKVWVAGGGLTKNIQYF.

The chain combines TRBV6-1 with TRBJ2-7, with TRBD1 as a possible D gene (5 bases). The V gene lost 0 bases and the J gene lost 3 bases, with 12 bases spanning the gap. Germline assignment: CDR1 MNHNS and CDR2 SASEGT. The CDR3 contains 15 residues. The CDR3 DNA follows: TGTGCCAGCAGTGAAGCGCACGACAGAGTCTACGAGCAGTACTTC. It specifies CASSEAHDRVYEQYF.

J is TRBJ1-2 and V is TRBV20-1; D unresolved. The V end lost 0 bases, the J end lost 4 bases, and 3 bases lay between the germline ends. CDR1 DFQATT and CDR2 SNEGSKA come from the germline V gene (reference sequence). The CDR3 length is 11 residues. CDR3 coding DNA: TGCAGTGCTAGAGATGCCTATGGCTACACCTTC. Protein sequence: CSARDAYGYTF.

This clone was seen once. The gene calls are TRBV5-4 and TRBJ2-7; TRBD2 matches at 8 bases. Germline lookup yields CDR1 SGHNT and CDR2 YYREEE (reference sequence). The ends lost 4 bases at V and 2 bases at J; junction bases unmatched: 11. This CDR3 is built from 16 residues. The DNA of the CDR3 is TGTGCCAGCAGCGCACGGCCGGGACTAGTAACCTACGAGCAGTACTTC. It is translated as CASSARPGLVTYEQYF.

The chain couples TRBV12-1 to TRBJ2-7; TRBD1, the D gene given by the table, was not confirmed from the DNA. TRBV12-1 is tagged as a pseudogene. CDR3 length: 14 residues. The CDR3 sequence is CASSIRDSPYEQYF. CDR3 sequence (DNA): TGTGCCAGCAGCATCCGGGACAGCCCCTACGAGCAGTACTTC.

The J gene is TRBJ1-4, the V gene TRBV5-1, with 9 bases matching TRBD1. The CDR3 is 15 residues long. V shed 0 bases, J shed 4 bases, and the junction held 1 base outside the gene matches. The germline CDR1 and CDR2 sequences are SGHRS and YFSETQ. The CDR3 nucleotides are TGCGCCAGCAGCTTGGGGACAGGGGTTAATGAAAAACTGTTTTTT. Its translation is CASSLGTGVNEKLFF.